This T cell receptor beta chain derives from a study of T cell changes during pregnancy in multiple sclerosis. Here immunoSEQ multiplex PCR was the method, and the copy in TCRdb shows in-frame clones only, minus some. The data hold 45,000 to 55,000 clones, with 92% observed a single time. The CDR3 consists of 13 residues. CDR1 and CDR2 from the germline V gene are SGHTA and FQGTGA. Trimming removed 2 bases from V and 0 bases from J, with 5 bases in between. This material consisted of CD4+ T cells from peripheral blood mononuclear cells, taken in the second trimester of pregnancy. This chain connects TRBV7-3 to TRBJ2-7; no clear D. This receptor was identified in a female donor in good health, enrolled as a control in a pregnancy study. The CDR3: CASSLYSSYEQYF. The DNA of the CDR3 is TGTGCCAGCAGCTTATACAGCTCCTACGAGCAGTACTTC.